These 10 T cell receptor beta chains were sequenced from one sample in a study of T cells in Graves' hyperthyroidism and ophthalmopathy. RNA transcripts served as the template for amplifying TCR beta CDR3 regions. The HTBI primer set drove a first-round RT-PCR of the TCR CDR3. Via MiXCR, TCRdb re-called the multiplex PCR reads, giving one row per CDR3 protein. The sample shows 500,000 to 800,000 distinct CDR3 sequences, roughly 15% of them seen only once. The sample consisted of blood. The receptors stem from a woman between 50 and 59 years old with Graves' ophthalmopathy.

This rearrangement joins TRBV4-3 to TRBJ2-7; 8 nucleotides agree with TRBD1. The CDR3 totals 16 residues. Looked up from germline, CDR1 is LGHNA and CDR2 is YSLEER. Germline trimming cut 0 bases from V and 4 bases from J; bases unmatched to any gene: 8. The CDR3 sequence: CASSQDYRGAGYEQYF. CDR3 coding DNA: TGCGCCAGCAGCCAAGATTACAGGGGGGCAGGTTACGAGCAGTACTTC.

The chain uses TRBV6-2 or TRBV6-3 and TRBJ2-2, with 15 bases identical to TRBD2. Germline lookup yields CDR1 MNHEY and CDR2 SVGEGT. This CDR3 region has 17 residues. The V segment lost 5 bases and the J segment 2 bases; nucleotides outside the gene matches: 3. The DNA for the CDR3 is TGTGCCAGCAGTAGGACTAGCGGGAGGGTCAACACCGGGGAGCTGTTTTTT. Its protein is CASSRTSGRVNTGELFF.

This clonotype has at least ten counts. V gene TRBV18 combines with J gene TRBJ2-5, with 8 bases identical to TRBD2. The trim removed 3 bases at V and 5 bases at J, leaving 11 bases unmatched. Looked up from germline, CDR1 is KGHSH and CDR2 is LQKENI. The CDR3 length is 16 residues. The DNA for the CDR3 is TGTGCCAGCTCACCTGAACTGCTAGCGGGTCATGAGACCCAGTACTTC. This gives the protein CASSPELLAGHETQYF.

This clonotype showed up many times. This sequence joins TRBV6-1 and TRBJ2-2; the match to TRBD1 covers 8 bases. V was clipped by 1 base and J by 6 bases; unmatched bases: 4. The CDR3 runs to 15 residues. Looked up from germline, CDR1 is MNHNS and CDR2 is SASEGT. This CDR3 is CASSEGTGFPGELFF. Here the CDR3 DNA reads TGTGCCAGCAGTGAAGGGACAGGGTTTCCCGGGGAGCTGTTTTTT.

The genes are TRBV12-3 or TRBV12-4 and TRBJ1-2; D perhaps matches TRBD1 (6 bases). Between the trimmed V and J ends, which lost 5 bases and 5 bases, there was a span of 18 bases. The CDR3 is 15 residues long. For the CDR3, the DNA is TGTGCCAGCAGTCCCTGGTTGCAGGGGTTTTATGGCTACACCTTC. This encodes CASSPWLQGFYGYTF.

This clonotype appeared many times. J is TRBJ1-6 and V is TRBV28, with D possibly being TRBD1 (5 bases). Germline CDR1 reads MDHEN; CDR2 reads SYDVKM. CDR3 size: 15 residues. V lost 4 bases and J 10 bases, leaving 17 bases between the germline ends. The CDR3 spells CASSSRGRGWSPLHF. In DNA, the CDR3 is TGTGCCAGCAGTTCGAGGGGTAGGGGTTGGTCACCCCTCCACTTT.

The chain joins TRBV18 to TRBJ1-4; D perhaps matches TRBD1 (5 bases). The CDR3 has 17 amino acids. The germline V gene encodes CDR1 KGHSH and CDR2 LQKENI. Between the trimmed V and J ends, which lost 3 bases and 7 bases, there was a span of 21 bases. CDR3 loop: CASSPFIPGTASEKLFF. CDR3 coding DNA: TGTGCCAGCTCACCCTTTATACCAGGGACCGCTAGTGAAAAACTGTTTTTT.

With respect to this clonotype: In this CDR3 the conserved last residue, phenylalanine or tryptophan, is missing, so a read error is likely. This rearrangement joins TRBV30 to TRBJ1-6, with D tentatively TRBD1 (5 bases). CDR3 length: 13 residues. V was trimmed by 1 base and J by 5 bases, leaving 6 bases between them. CDR1 and CDR2 (germline): GTSNPN, SVGIG (reference sequence). The CDR3, as DNA: TGTGCCTGGAGTGAAGGGGATAATTCACCCCTCCACCTT. Residues: CAWSEGDNSPLHL.

The chain couples TRBV5-1 to TRBJ2-1; 9 bases match TRBD2. Germline V gene lookup returns CDR1 SGHRS and CDR2 YFSETQ. The CDR3 totals 13 residues. V lost 4 bases and J lost 8; bases outside the gene matches: 4. CDR3: CASSDKREDEQFF. The CDR3 nucleotides are TGCGCCAGCAGCGACAAGCGGGAGGATGAGCAGTTCTTC.

This clonotype was picked up many times. The V and J genes are TRBV18 and TRBJ2-1, with D possibly being TRBD2 (6 bases). The V end was cut by 6 bases, the J end by 8 bases, with 11 bases between. Germline V gives CDR1 KGHSH, CDR2 LQKENI. This CDR3 is built from 12 residues. This CDR3 is CASSSGLYEQFF. The CDR3 DNA follows: TGTGCCAGCTCGTCGGGACTTTATGAGCAGTTCTTC.